The T cell receptor beta chain under discussion was sequenced for a study of T cell repertoires in cytomegalovirus infection. The overall study: Through public TCR beta signatures, both CMV infection and matching HLA type were indicated.

MiXCR, applied by TCRdb to the reads, yields one record per CDR3 protein. The profile covers under 850,000 distinct CDR3 sequences, with about 40% appearing a single time and roughly 2.8% taken by the ten largest. General study findings and limits: HLA-C-restricted CMV-specific TCR beta clonotypes were dominant in the ex vivo response. Accumulated public TCR beta family frequency recognized individuals carrying CMV together with the relevant HLA.

This CDR3 is built from 14 residues. Germline V gene lookup returns CDR1 SGHAT and CDR2 FQNNGV. The ends were cut back, 8 bases at V and 1 base at J, with 14 bases in the middle. The sample holds a few counts of this clonotype. Its target is unknown. The specimen was PBMCs. V is TRBV11-2 and J is TRBJ1-1; D might be TRBD1 (5 bases). This TCR was sampled from a human donor in good health (CMV status not recorded). Some clones in this sample may be carry-over from other donors' samples. For the CDR3, the DNA is TGTGCCAGCTCGTCTAGCCAGGGGAACACTGAAGCTTTCTTT. Translating gives CASSSSQGNTEAFF. Filled out from reference TRBV11-2 and TRBJ1-1, the complete variable domain reads EAGVAQSPRYKIIEKRQSVAFWCNPISGHATLYWYQQILGQGPKLLIQFQNNGVVDDSQLPKDRFSAERLKGVDSTLKIQPAKLEDSAVYLCASSSSQGNTEAFFGQGTRLTVV.